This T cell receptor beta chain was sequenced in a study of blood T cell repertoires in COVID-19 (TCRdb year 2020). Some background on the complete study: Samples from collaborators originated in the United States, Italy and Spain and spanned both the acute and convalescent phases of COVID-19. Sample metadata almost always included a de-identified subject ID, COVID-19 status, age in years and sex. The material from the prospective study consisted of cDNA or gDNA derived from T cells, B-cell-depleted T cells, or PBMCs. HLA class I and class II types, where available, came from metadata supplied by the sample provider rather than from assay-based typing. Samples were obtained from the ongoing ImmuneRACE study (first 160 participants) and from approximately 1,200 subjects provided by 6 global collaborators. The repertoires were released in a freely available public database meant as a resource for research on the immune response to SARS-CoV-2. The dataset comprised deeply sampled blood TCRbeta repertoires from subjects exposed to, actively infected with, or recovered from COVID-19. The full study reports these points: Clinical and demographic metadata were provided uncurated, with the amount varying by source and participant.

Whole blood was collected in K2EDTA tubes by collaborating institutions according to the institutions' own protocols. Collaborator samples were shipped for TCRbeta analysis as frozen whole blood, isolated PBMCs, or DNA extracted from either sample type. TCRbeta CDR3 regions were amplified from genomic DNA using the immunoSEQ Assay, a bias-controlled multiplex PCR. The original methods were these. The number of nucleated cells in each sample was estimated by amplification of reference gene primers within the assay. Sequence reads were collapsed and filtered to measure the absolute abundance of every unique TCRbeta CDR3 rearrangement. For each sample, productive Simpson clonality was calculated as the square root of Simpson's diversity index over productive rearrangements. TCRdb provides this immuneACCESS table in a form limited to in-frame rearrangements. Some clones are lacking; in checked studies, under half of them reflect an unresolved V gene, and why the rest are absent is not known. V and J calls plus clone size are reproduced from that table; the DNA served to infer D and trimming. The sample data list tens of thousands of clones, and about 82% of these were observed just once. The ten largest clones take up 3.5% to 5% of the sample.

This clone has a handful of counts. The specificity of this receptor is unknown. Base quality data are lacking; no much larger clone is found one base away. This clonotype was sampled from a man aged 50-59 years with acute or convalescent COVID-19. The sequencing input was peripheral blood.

Here is the DNA: TGTGCCAGCAGTGACGACAGGGGAGTAGATACGCAGTATTTT. Its translation reads: CASSDDRGVDTQYF. The receptor chain draws on TRBV2 and TRBJ2-3; a stretch of 8 junction bases matches TRBD1. The germline V end is reduced by 3 bases and the J end by 5 bases; junction bases left unmatched: 4. The CDR1 and CDR2 encoded by the germline V gene are SNHLY and FYNNEI. The CDR3 spans 14 residues, from the cysteine through the phenylalanine. Kept here is only the CDR3 DNA, which spans 42 bases and is read in frame from base 1.